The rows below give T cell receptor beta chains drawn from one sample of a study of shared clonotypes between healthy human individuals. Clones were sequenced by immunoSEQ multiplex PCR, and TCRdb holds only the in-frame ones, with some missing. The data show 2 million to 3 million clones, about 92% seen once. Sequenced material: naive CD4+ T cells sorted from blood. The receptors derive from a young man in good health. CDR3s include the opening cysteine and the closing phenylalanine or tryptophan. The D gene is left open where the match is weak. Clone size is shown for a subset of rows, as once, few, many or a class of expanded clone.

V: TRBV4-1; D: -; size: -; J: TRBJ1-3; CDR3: CASSQVESSGNTIYF; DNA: TGCGCCAGCAGCCAAGTCGAAAGCTCTGGAAACACCATATATTTT
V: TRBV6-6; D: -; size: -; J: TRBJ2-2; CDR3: CASSYSRITGELFF; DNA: TGTGCCAGCAGTTACTCTCGAATAACCGGGGAGCTGTTTTTT
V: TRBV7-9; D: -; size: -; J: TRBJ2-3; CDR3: CASSLAWLGGVTDTQYF; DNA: TGTGCCAGCAGCTTAGCGTGGTTAGGGGGAGTGACAGATACGCAGTATTTT
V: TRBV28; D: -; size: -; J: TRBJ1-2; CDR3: CASTIMGGQGANYGYTF; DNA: TGTGCCAGCACAATTATGGGGGGTCAGGGTGCTAACTATGGCTACACCTTC
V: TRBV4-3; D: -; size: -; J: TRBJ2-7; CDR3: CASSPHYEQYF; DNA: TGCGCCAGCAGCCCCCACTACGAGCAGTACTTC
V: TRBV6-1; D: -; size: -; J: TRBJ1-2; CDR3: CASSDGGHGYTF; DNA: TGTGCCAGCAGTGACGGGGGGCACGGCTACACCTTC
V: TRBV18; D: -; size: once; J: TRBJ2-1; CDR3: CASSPGVQGLPFNEQFF; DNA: TGTGCCAGCTCACCAGGAGTCCAGGGGTTGCCATTCAATGAGCAGTTCTTC
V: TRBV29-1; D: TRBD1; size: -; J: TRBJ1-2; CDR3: CSVERGQANYGYTF; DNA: TGCAGCGTTGAGCGGGGACAGGCTAACTATGGCTACACCTTC
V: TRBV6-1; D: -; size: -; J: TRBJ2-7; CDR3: CASRPYPGAYEQYF; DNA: TGTGCCAGCCGACCGTACCCCGGAGCCTACGAGCAGTACTTC
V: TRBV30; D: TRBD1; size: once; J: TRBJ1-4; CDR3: CAWSVTGVLGHNEKLFF; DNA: TGTGCCTGGAGTGTCACAGGGGTCCTTGGCCATAATGAAAAACTGTTTTTT
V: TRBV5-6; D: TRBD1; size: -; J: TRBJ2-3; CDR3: CASSPVDRGTDTQYF; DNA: TGTGCCAGCAGCCCCGTGGACAGGGGCACAGATACGCAGTATTTT
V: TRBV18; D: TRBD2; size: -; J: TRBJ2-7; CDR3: CASSPLRLAGGYMYEQYF; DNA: TGTGCCAGCTCACCACTTCGACTAGCGGGGGGTTATATGTACGAGCAGTACTTC
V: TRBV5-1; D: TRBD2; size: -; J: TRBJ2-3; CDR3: CASSLASGSAGTDTQYF; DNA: TGCGCCAGCAGCCTAGCTAGCGGGAGTGCCGGCACAGATACGCAGTATTTT
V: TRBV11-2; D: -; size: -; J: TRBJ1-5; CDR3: CASSLGSSRNQPQHF; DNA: TGTGCCAGCAGCTTAGGGAGCTCCCGCAATCAGCCCCAGCATTTT
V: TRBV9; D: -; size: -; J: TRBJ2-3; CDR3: CASSVVGAGDTQYF; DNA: TGTGCCAGCAGCGTAGTAGGGGCGGGAGATACGCAGTATTTT
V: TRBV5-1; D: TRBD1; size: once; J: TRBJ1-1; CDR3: CASSLARGGTEAFF; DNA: TGCGCCAGCAGCTTGGCCAGGGGGGGAACTGAAGCTTTCTTT
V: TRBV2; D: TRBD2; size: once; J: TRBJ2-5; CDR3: CASSQGGRAGETQYF; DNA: TGTGCCAGCAGTCAAGGCGGGAGGGCCGGAGAGACCCAGTACTTC
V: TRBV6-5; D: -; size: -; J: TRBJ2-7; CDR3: CASSSRTGRAYEQYF; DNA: TGTGCCAGCAGTTCGAGGACAGGGAGGGCCTACGAGCAGTACTTC
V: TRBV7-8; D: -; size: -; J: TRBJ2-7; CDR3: CASSLERGNYEQYF; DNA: TGTGCCAGCAGCTTGGAAAGGGGGAACTACGAGCAGTACTTC
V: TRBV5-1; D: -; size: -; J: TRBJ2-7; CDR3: CATSASDGPYEQYF; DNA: TGCGCCACCTCGGCATCGGACGGTCCCTACGAGCAGTACTTC
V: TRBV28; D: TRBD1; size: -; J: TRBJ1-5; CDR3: CASRPGTAYNQPQHF; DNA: TGTGCCAGCAGACCCGGGACAGCTTACAATCAGCCCCAGCATTTT
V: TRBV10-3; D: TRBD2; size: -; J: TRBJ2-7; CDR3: CAISEAGGSSYEQYF; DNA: TGTGCCATCAGTGAGGCGGGAGGGAGCTCCTACGAGCAGTACTTC
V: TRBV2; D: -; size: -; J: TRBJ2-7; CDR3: CASRDLTGTYEQYF; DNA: TGTGCCAGCAGAGACCTGACGGGAACCTACGAGCAGTACTTC
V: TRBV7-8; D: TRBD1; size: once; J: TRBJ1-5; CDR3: CASSPEASGGQPQHF; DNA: TGTGCCAGCAGCCCAGAGGCGTCAGGGGGTCAGCCCCAGCATTTT
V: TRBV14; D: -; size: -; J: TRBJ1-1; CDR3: CASSLGGAGTEAFF; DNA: TGTGCCAGCAGCCTAGGGGGGGCAGGCACTGAAGCTTTCTTT
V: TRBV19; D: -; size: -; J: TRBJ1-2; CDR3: CASSLGQEPNYGYTF; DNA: TGTGCCAGTAGTCTTGGGCAGGAGCCTAACTATGGCTACACCTTC
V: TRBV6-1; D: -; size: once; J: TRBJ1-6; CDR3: CASSVGSSYNSPLHF; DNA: TGTGCCAGCAGTGTTGGGAGCTCCTATAATTCACCCCTCCACTTT
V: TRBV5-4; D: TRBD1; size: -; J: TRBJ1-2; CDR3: CASSDRDSRGYTF; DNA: TGTGCCAGCAGCGATCGGGACAGTCGTGGCTACACCTTC
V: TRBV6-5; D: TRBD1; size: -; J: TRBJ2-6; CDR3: CASTTDRVGANVLTF; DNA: TGTGCCAGCACCACGGACAGGGTTGGGGCCAACGTCCTGACTTTC
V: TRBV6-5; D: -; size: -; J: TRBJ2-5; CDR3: CASSGGQFQETQYF; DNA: TGTGCCAGCAGCGGAGGACAATTCCAAGAGACCCAGTACTTC
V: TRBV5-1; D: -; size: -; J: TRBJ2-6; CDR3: CASSPPGGANVLTF; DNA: TGCGCCAGCAGCCCCCCGGGGGGGGCCAACGTCCTGACTTTC
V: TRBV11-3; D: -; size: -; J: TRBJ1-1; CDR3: CASSLGQTYTEAFF; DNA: TGTGCCAGCAGCTTAGGGCAGACATACACTGAAGCTTTCTTT
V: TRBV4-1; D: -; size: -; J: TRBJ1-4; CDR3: CASSQTGVINEKLFF; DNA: TGCGCCAGCAGCCAAACCGGGGTGATTAATGAAAAACTGTTTTTT
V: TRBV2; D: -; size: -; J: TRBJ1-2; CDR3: CASTRGAALYGYTF; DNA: TGTGCCAGCACCAGAGGGGCAGCCCTCTATGGCTACACCTTC
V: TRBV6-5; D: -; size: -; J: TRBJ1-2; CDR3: CASSYSSGVWTF; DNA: TGTGCCAGCAGTTACTCCTCAGGGGTCTGGACCTTC
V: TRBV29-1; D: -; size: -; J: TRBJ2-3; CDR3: CSCTGDPSTDTQYF; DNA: TGCAGTTGTACCGGGGACCCCAGCACAGATACGCAGTATTTT
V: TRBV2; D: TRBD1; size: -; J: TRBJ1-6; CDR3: CASSELEGGSSPLHF; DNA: TGTGCCAGCAGTGAACTTGAAGGGGGCTCTTCACCCCTCCACTTT
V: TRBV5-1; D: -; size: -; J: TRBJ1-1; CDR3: CASSALPPSGSTEAFF; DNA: TGCGCCAGCAGCGCCCTCCCGCCATCAGGAAGCACTGAAGCTTTCTTT
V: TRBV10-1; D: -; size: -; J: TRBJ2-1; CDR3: CASSSYNEQFF; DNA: TGCGCTTCGAGCTCCTACAATGAGCAGTTCTTC
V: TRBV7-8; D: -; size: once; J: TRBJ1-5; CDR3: CASSLFQEGPQHF; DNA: TGTGCCAGCAGCTTATTCCAAGAGGGTCCCCAGCATTTT
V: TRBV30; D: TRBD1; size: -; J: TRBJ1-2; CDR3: CAWSEDRAYGYTF; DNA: TGTGCCTGGAGTGAGGACAGGGCCTATGGCTACACCTTC
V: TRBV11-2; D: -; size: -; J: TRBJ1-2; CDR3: CASSLDGNHNYGYTF; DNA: TGTGCCAGCAGCTTAGACGGAAACCATAACTATGGCTACACCTTC
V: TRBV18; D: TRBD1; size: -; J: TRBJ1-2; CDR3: CASSPEATGDLYGYTF; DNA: TGTGCCAGCTCACCGGAGGCGACAGGGGACCTCTATGGCTACACCTTC
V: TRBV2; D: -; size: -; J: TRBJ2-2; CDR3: CASSGRPNTGELFF; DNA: TGTGCCAGCAGTGGAAGACCGAACACCGGGGAGCTGTTTTTT
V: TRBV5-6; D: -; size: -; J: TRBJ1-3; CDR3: CASSLSSTWRDTIYF; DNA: TGTGCCAGCAGCTTGAGTTCGACTTGGCGGGACACCATATATTTT
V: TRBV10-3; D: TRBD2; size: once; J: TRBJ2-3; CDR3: CAIRGLAGDTDTQYF; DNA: TGTGCCATCAGGGGACTAGCGGGGGACACAGATACGCAGTATTTT
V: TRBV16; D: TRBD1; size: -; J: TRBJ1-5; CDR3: CASSQSGGQGSRQPQHF; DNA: TGTGCCAGCAGCCAATCGGGGGGACAGGGGAGTCGTCAGCCCCAGCATTTT
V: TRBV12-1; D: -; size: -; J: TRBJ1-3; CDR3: CASSNRSGNTIYF; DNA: TGTGCCAGCAGCAATAGATCTGGAAACACCATATATTTT
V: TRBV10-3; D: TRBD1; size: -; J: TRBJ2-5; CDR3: CAISDDMDRDRETQYF; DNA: TGTGCCATCAGTGACGATATGGACAGGGACCGAGAGACCCAGTACTTC
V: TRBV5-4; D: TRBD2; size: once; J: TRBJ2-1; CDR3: CASSLAGRQSYNEQFF; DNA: TGTGCCAGCAGCTTGGCCGGGAGGCAGTCCTACAATGAGCAGTTCTTC
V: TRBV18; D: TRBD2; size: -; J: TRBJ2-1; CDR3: CASSPPGLAGGNEQFF; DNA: TGTGCCAGCTCACCACCAGGACTAGCGGGGGGCAATGAGCAGTTCTTC
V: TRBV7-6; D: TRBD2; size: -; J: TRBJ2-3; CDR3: CASSLGAAGAYTDTQYF; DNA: TGTGCCAGCAGCTTAGGGGCAGCGGGGGCCTACACAGATACGCAGTATTTT
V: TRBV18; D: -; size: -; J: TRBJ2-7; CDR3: CASSPGGGTGTYEQYF; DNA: TGTGCCAGCTCACCCGGAGGTGGGACGGGAACCTACGAGCAGTACTTC
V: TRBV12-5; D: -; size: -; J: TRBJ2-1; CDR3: CASGPRPSDEQFF; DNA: TGTGCTAGTGGTCCGCGACCCAGCGATGAGCAGTTCTTC
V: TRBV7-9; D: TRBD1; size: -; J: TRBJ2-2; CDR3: CASSYRQGDTGELFF; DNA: TGTGCCAGCAGCTACCGACAGGGTGACACCGGGGAGCTGTTTTTT